This T cell receptor (beta chain) was recorded in a study of vaccination effects on CD4 cells after COVID-19. The study, taken as a whole, reports: Cross-reactivity toward common cold coronaviruses was confined to only 1 of 255 vaccine-induced clones in healthy vaccinees. Late post-vaccination, clones induced by infection and those induced by vaccine underwent marked clonal contraction.

Trimming stripped 6 bases from V and 4 bases from J, with 19 bases between. CDR1 is LNHDA, CDR2 SQIVND, per germline (reference sequence). This CDR3 region has 15 residues. Culture lasted roughly 9 days before CD4+ T cell isolation. Cultures got half-medium changes with IL-2 on days 3 and 7. The repertoire was sequenced with immunoSEQ multiplex PCR; TCRdb's copy has only in-frame clones and lacks some. The sample comprises roughly 48,000 clones, 67% of which are singletons, and 4.5% to 6% rests with the top ten. Comment on this clone: Its specificity is unknown.

This material consisted of CD4+ T cells from PBMCs cultured without peptide, taken before COVID-19 vaccination. The genes are TRBV19 and TRBJ2-7, with D possibly being TRBD1 (5 bases). The receptor's source is a human donor who received a COVID-19 vaccine. DNA of the CDR3: TGTGCCAGTAGACGAGGAGCAGGGATCGGGTACGAGCAGTACTTC. Its protein product is CASRRGAGIGYEQYF.